The next 10 T cell receptor beta chains were all read from a single sample in a study of T cell responses to AZD1222 COVID-19 vaccine. The protocol was immunoSEQ multiplex PCR, while the TCRdb copy is restricted to in-frame clones and leaves out a portion. The sample has some 100,000 clones, 70% to 90% seen once. The specimen comprised peripheral blood, sampled 28 days after the second AZD1222 dose. The receptors come from an adult who received the AZD1222 COVID-19 vaccine.

The rearrangement links TRBV5-1 to TRBJ1-2; D possibly corresponds to TRBD1 (5 bases). V was clipped by 0 bases and J by 8 bases, with 14 bases between them. CDR1 SGHRS and CDR2 YFSETQ come from the germline V gene. The length of the CDR3 is 14 residues. CDR3 residues: CASSLDGRAQGYTF. CDR3 DNA: TGCGCCAGCAGCTTGGATGGCAGGGCTCAGGGCTACACCTTC.

The chain recombines TRBV3-1 (or the pseudogene TRBV3-2) with TRBJ2-5; 10 nucleotides align to TRBD1. Germline CDR1 LGHDT, CDR2 YNNKEL (reference sequence). This CDR3 contains 16 residues. Unmatched junction bases numbered 9, after V lost 3 bases and J lost 5 bases. The CDR3 is CASSHGGTGVSETQYF. The CDR3 DNA follows: TGTGCCAGCAGCCACGGAGGGACAGGGGTTAGCGAGACCCAGTACTTC.

The chain employs TRBV5-4 and TRBJ2-3; TRBD2 aligns across 12 bases. Trimming cost V 2 bases and J 3 bases; bases outside gene matches: 4. This CDR3 spans 16 amino acids. Per the germline V gene, CDR1 is SGHNT and CDR2 is YYREEE (reference sequence). The CDR3 spells CASSLRLAGETDTQYF. CDR3 nucleotides: TGTGCCAGCAGCTTACGACTAGCGGGGGAAACAGATACGCAGTATTTT.

This chain connects TRBV7-2 to TRBJ1-2; 7 nucleotides agree with TRBD1. The CDR3 has 15 residues. In germline, CDR1 is SGHTA, CDR2 FQGNSA. J gave up 0 bases and V 4 bases, and 5 bases lay outside the gene matches. The CDR3: CASSSRQGANYGYTF. CDR3 DNA sequence: TGTGCCAGCAGCTCCCGACAGGGAGCTAACTATGGCTACACCTTC.

The rearrangement joins TRBV18 to TRBJ1-5; D perhaps matches TRBD1 (5 bases). CDR1 is KGHSH, CDR2 LQKENI, per germline. There are 14 residues in the CDR3. The ends were cut back, 2 bases at V and 1 base at J, with 6 bases in the middle. In DNA, the CDR3 is TGTGCCAGCTCACCAGGGGGGAGCAATCAGCCCCAGCATTTT. Protein product: CASSPGGSNQPQHF.

CDR3 nucleotide sequence: TGCGCCAGCAGCCTCCGGGGGGGACAGGGAATGGCTGAAGCTTTCTTT. Amino acids: CASSLRGGQGMAEAFF. V and J are TRBV5-1 and TRBJ1-1, with 9 nucleotides matching TRBD1. There are 16 residues in the CDR3. Per the germline V gene, CDR1 is SGHRS and CDR2 is YFSETQ. V was clipped by 4 bases and J by 6 bases; unmatched bases: 13.

The chain uses TRBV30 and TRBJ1-2; 12 nucleotides match TRBD1. The CDR3 covers 17 residues. Germline loops: CDR1 GTSNPN, CDR2 SVGIG (reference sequence). V lost 5 bases, J lost 5 bases, and 15 bases stayed unmatched. This CDR3 is CAWVGPRDRGQGYGYTF. CDR3 nucleotide sequence: TGTGCCTGGGTGGGACCCCGGGACAGGGGGCAAGGGTATGGCTACACCTTC.

DNA of the CDR3: TGTGCCAGCAGCTTAGAGGTCCTAGCGGGATCCAAAAACATTCAGTACTTC. Translating gives CASSLEVLAGSKNIQYF. This chain links TRBV11-2 with TRBJ2-4, with TRBD2 matching over 9 bases. The CDR3 is 17 residues long. Germline V gene sequence: CDR1 SGHAT, CDR2 FQNNGV. Germline trimming cut 0 bases from V and 2 bases from J; bases unmatched to any gene: 5.

The chain links TRBV9 to TRBJ2-5; 13 bases line up with TRBD2. This CDR3 spans 17 amino acids. Trimming took 0 bases from V and 2 from J; bases not matched to a gene: 4. Germline CDR1 is SGDLS and CDR2 is YYNGEE. The CDR3 is CASSVGGLAGFQETQYF. In DNA form, the CDR3 reads TGTGCCAGCAGCGTAGGGGGACTAGCGGGATTTCAAGAGACCCAGTACTTC.

The J gene is TRBJ1-2, the V gene TRBV6-5; D is perhaps TRBD1 (5 bases). The V end lost 5 bases, the J end lost 4 bases, and 11 bases lay between the germline ends. The CDR3 is 13 residues long. Per the germline V gene, CDR1 is MNHEY and CDR2 is SVGAGI. This chain's CDR3 is CASSLDSFYGYTF. CDR3 DNA sequence: TGTGCCAGCAGTCTAGACAGCTTCTATGGCTACACCTTC.